The 28 T cell receptor beta chains given below trace back to one sample, sequenced in a study of blood T cell repertoires in COVID-19. The protocol was immunoSEQ multiplex PCR, while the TCRdb copy is restricted to in-frame clones and leaves out a portion. The sample lists 65,000 to 90,000 clones, around nine tenths occurring once. Input material: peripheral blood. These TCRs come from a human donor in a cohort sampled during active COVID-19.

This chain links TRBV28 with TRBJ2-7; TRBD1 agrees at 7 bases. Germline trimming cut 2 bases from V and 0 bases from J; bases unmatched to any gene: 4. The CDR3 is made up of 15 amino acids. Germline lookup yields CDR1 MDHEN and CDR2 SYDVKM. The CDR3 is CASSLKGASSYEQYF. In DNA form, the CDR3 reads TGTGCCAGCAGTTTAAAGGGGGCAAGCTCCTACGAGCAGTACTTC.

CDR3 region: CASSILRLTNYGYTF. CDR3 DNA: TGTGCCAGTAGTATTTTAAGACTGACTAACTATGGCTACACCTTC. The rearrangement uses TRBV19 and TRBJ1-2; no definite D call. Germline V gene lookup returns CDR1 LNHDA and CDR2 SQIVND (reference sequence). This CDR3 has 15 amino acids. V lost 3 bases and J 0 bases, leaving 11 bases between the germline ends. Combining the CDR3 with reference TRBV19 and TRBJ1-2 gives the whole variable domain DGGITQSPKYLFRKEGQNVTLSCEQNLNHDAMYWYRQDPGQGLRLIYYSQIVNDFQKGDIAEGYSVSREKKESFPLTVTSAQKNPTAFYLCASSILRLTNYGYTFGSGTRLTVV.

V is TRBV9 and J is TRBJ2-3; D is perhaps TRBD1 (5 bases). This CDR3 has 15 residues. CDR1 and CDR2 from the germline V gene are SGDLS and YYNGEE. V was pared by 4 bases and J by 1 base, with 13 bases between. CDR3 residues: CASSLRTLRTDTQYF. In nucleotides, the CDR3 is TGTGCCAGCAGCTTACGGACACTCCGCACAGATACGCAGTATTTT.

The V and J genes are TRBV21-1 and TRBJ2-7; TRBD2 is the table's D call and was not checked against the DNA. TRBV21-1 is flagged as a pseudogene. CDR3 size: 16 residues. The CDR3: CASSKGGGDDSYEQYF. CDR3 nucleotides: TGTGCCAGCAGCAAAGGGGGAGGGGACGACTCCTACGAGCAGTACTTC.

This rearrangement joins TRBV6-5 to TRBJ2-7, with a weak D call TRBD1 (5 bases). Trimming pared 2 bases from V and 2 bases from J, leaving 10 bases between. CDR1 and CDR2 (germline): MNHEY, SVGAGI. CDR3 size: 14 residues. CDR3 residues: CASSYRQGAYEQYF. For the CDR3, the DNA is TGTGCCAGCAGTTACCGGCAAGGGGCCTACGAGCAGTACTTC.

In this sample, this clone turned up once. The rearrangement joins TRBV4-3 to TRBJ2-4; TRBD2 matches 9 bases. Germline lookup yields CDR1 LGHNA and CDR2 YSLEER. V was clipped by 0 bases and J by 6 bases; unmatched bases: 9. This CDR3 is built from 17 residues. CDR3 nucleotide sequence: TGCGCCAGCAGCCAAGATGCGGTGACTAGCGGTAGAAACATTCAGTACTTC. Protein product: CASSQDAVTSGRNIQYF.

The chain couples TRBV18 to TRBJ1-1; unclear D gene. Germline V gives CDR1 KGHSH, CDR2 LQKENI. This CDR3 has 14 residues. V was cut by 2 bases and J by 4 bases, with 11 bases left in between. The CDR3 nucleotides read TGTGCCAGCTCACCAGTGGGCACCCTCACTGAAGCTTTCTTT. Residues: CASSPVGTLTEAFF.

The V gene is TRBV5-5, the J gene TRBJ1-1; D ambiguous. Between the trimmed V and J ends, which lost 2 bases and 3 bases, there was a span of 11 bases. The CDR3 is 14 residues long. The germline gives CDR1 SGHKS, CDR2 YYEKEE (reference sequence). This chain's CDR3 is CASSFGDRYTEAFF. In DNA, the CDR3 is TGTGCCAGCAGCTTCGGGGATAGGTACACTGAAGCTTTCTTT.

This chain connects TRBV5-1 to TRBJ2-3, with 10 bases lining up with TRBD1. With V trimmed by 4 bases and J by 2 bases, 16 bases remained unmatched. This CDR3 has 19 amino acids. Per germline, CDR1 SGHRS and CDR2 YFSETQ. This chain's CDR3 is CASSVEGWTGGAVTDTQYF. Here the CDR3 DNA reads TGCGCCAGCAGCGTGGAAGGGTGGACAGGGGGGGCGGTCACAGATACGCAGTATTTT.

The chain recombines TRBV25-1 with TRBJ1-1; no clear D gene. The CDR3 is made up of 13 amino acids. The germline V gene encodes CDR1 MGHDK and CDR2 SYGVNS. V lost 6 bases and J lost 11, with 19 bases in between. The CDR3 loop is CASSGVYSGGAFF. The DNA of the CDR3 is TGTGCCAGCAGCGGTGTGTATTCTGGAGGGGCTTTCTTT.

This clone has just one count. The chain links TRBV6-1 to TRBJ1-1; a possible D gene is TRBD1 (5 bases). V dropped 2 bases and J dropped 4 bases, with 11 bases sitting between them. Germline V gene data show CDR1 as MNHNS and CDR2 as SASEGT. The CDR3 consists of 14 residues. The CDR3 coding sequence is TGTGCCAGCAGTGAATTCGTCCAGGGCACTGAAGCTTTCTTT. Its protein product is CASSEFVQGTEAFF.

V usage is TRBV28 and J usage is TRBJ2-2; D is possibly TRBD2 (5 bases). Between the trimmed V and J ends, which lost 11 bases and 1 base, there was a span of 11 bases. The CDR3 has 13 amino acids. Germline values: CDR1 MDHEN, CDR2 SYDVKM. As DNA, the CDR3 is TGTGCCTGCAAGGAGGTGAACACCGGGGAGCTGTTTTTT. This encodes CACKEVNTGELFF.

V and J are TRBV12-5 and TRBJ1-1; tentative D call: TRBD1 (5 bases). V lost 6 bases to trimming and J lost 4 bases, with 12 bases between them. Germline-derived CDR1 and CDR2 are LGHNT and FRNRAP. The CDR3 extends over 13 amino acids. CDR3 sequence: CASGYGGGTEAFF. The CDR3 bases are TGTGCTAGTGGATACGGCGGGGGCACTGAAGCTTTCTTT. The entire variable domain, with the rest obtained from reference TRBV12-5 and TRBJ1-1, is as follows: DARVTQTPRHKVTEMGQEVTMRCQPILGHNTVFWYRQTMMQGLELLAYFRNRAPLDDSGMPKDRFSAEMPDATLATLKIQPSEPRDSAVYFCASGYGGGTEAFFGQGTRLTVV.

The chain recombines TRBV2 with TRBJ1-2, with TRBD1 matching 8 bases. There are 16 residues in the CDR3. Germline CDR1 SNHLY, CDR2 FYNNEI. Trimming cost V 7 bases and J 1 base; bases outside gene matches: 11. As DNA, the CDR3 is TGTGCCAGCATATTCGGGACAGGAAGCCTTAACTATGGCTACACCTTC. Protein: CASIFGTGSLNYGYTF. Drawing the rest from reference TRBV2 and TRBJ1-2, the complete variable domain is EPEVTQTPSHQVTQMGQEVILRCVPISNHLYFYWYRQILGQKVEFLVSFYNNEISEKSEIFDDQFSVERPDGSNFTLKIRSTKLEDSAMYFCASIFGTGSLNYGYTFGSGTRLTVV.

This clone occurred a few times. The V gene is TRBV6-5, the J gene TRBJ1-2; D unresolved. Germline V gene data show CDR1 as MNHEY and CDR2 as SVGAGI. Trimming shortened V by 5 bases and J by 5 bases, and 12 bases separated the two germline ends. This CDR3 comprises 13 residues. CDR3 loop: CASSPGASYGYTF. CDR3 DNA: TGTGCCAGCAGTCCGGGAGCAAGTTATGGCTACACCTTC.

The rearrangement links TRBV30 to TRBJ1-6; D might be TRBD1 (6 bases). The V end lost 2 bases, the J end lost 8 bases, and 16 bases lay between the germline ends. Per the germline V gene, CDR1 is GTSNPN and CDR2 is SVGIG (reference sequence). The CDR3 contains 15 residues. The CDR3 DNA reads TGTGCCTGGAGTCCCCGGGGAGGGGGTGATTCACCCCTCCACTTT. This sequence encodes CAWSPRGGGDSPLHF.

This clone was counted once. The rearrangement uses TRBV5-1 and TRBJ1-2, with no clear D. The germline CDR1 and CDR2 sequences are SGHRS and YFSETQ. The length of the CDR3 is 14 residues. V was pared by 0 bases and J by 7 bases, with 13 bases between. The CDR3, as DNA: TGCGCCAGCAGCTTGGATACGGGGAATCGTGGCTACACCTTC. Residues: CASSLDTGNRGYTF.

The rearrangement uses TRBV10-2 and TRBJ2-5, with TRBD1 matching over 10 bases. The CDR3 has 15 amino acids. Germline CDR1 reads WSHSY; CDR2 reads SAAADI. V was clipped by 4 bases and J by 5 bases; unmatched bases: 7. CDR3 sequence: CASSAPGTGAETQYF. The CDR3 DNA follows: TGCGCCAGCAGTGCCCCCGGGACAGGGGCGGAGACCCAGTACTTC.

Regarding this clone: This same CDR3 is encoded by further DNA sequences in the sample. The chain combines TRBV12-3 or TRBV12-4 with TRBJ1-2; D is possibly TRBD1 (5 bases). The CDR3 is 12 residues long. The V end was cut by 3 bases, the J end by 4 bases, with 6 bases between. DNA of the CDR3: TGTGCCAGCAGTTTGCAGGGCTATGGCTACACCTTC. Translating it yields CASSLQGYGYTF.

The V call is TRBV19, the J call TRBJ2-1; TRBD2 agrees at 10 bases. The germline V gene encodes CDR1 LNHDA and CDR2 SQIVND (reference sequence). This CDR3 contains 14 residues. The V gene end was trimmed by 6 bases and the J gene end by 8 bases; junction bases not matched to a gene: 7. This chain's CDR3 is CASSERGGDDEQFF. The CDR3 DNA follows: TGTGCCAGTAGCGAGCGGGGGGGTGACGATGAGCAGTTCTTC.

V is TRBV6-4 and J is TRBJ1-1; D unresolved. The CDR3 has 10 residues. Germline values: CDR1 MRHNA, CDR2 SNTAGT. The ends were cut back, 4 bases at V and 7 bases at J, with 4 bases in the middle. CDR3 nucleotides: TGTGCCAGCAGTGCTCGTGAAGCTTTCTTT. This sequence encodes CASSAREAFF.

This sequence joins TRBV25-1 and TRBJ2-7; D not resolved. Germline CDR1 MGHDK, CDR2 SYGVNS. Trimming pared 8 bases from V and 6 bases from J, leaving 11 bases between. This CDR3 region has 11 residues. The CDR3 protein is CASGPKREQYF. The CDR3 coding sequence is TGTGCCAGCGGTCCTAAGCGCGAGCAGTACTTC.

The J gene is TRBJ2-7, the V gene TRBV5-6, with D possibly TRBD2 on 6 matching bases. Trimming stripped 3 bases from V and 6 bases from J, with 7 bases between. Per germline, CDR1 SGHDT and CDR2 YYEEEE. This CDR3 is 11 amino acids long. The CDR3 coding sequence is TGTGCCAGCAGCTCGACTAGCGAGCAGTACTTC. This gives the protein CASSSTSEQYF.

The gene calls are TRBV12-3 or TRBV12-4 and TRBJ1-5; no clear D gene. The CDR3 extends over 12 amino acids. V lost 6 bases and J lost 9, with 12 bases in between. For the CDR3, the DNA is TGTGCCAGCAGAAGCATCACCGCGCCCCAGCATTTT. Protein product: CASRSITAPQHF.

The gene calls are TRBV6-1 and TRBJ2-7; the match to TRBD1 covers 9 bases. Germline loops: CDR1 MNHNS, CDR2 SASEGT. The CDR3 contains 15 residues. Trimming cost V 1 base and J 6 bases; bases outside gene matches: 7. As DNA, the CDR3 is TGTGCCAGCAGTGAAGTCCGGGACAGGGCCTTCGAGCAGTACTTC. The encoded protein is CASSEVRDRAFEQYF.

The CDR3 coding sequence is TGTGCCACCAGTACAGGGACAACACAAAACACCGGGGAGCTGTTTTTT. Translation gives CATSTGTTQNTGELFF. V usage is TRBV24-1 and J usage is TRBJ2-2; possibly TRBD1 for D (6 bases). V lost 6 bases and J 2 bases, leaving 15 bases between the germline ends. In germline, CDR1 is KGHDR, CDR2 SFDVKD. The CDR3 covers 16 residues.

The chain carries TRBV27 and TRBJ1-6; no firm D call. The germline V gene has CDR1 MNHEY and CDR2 SMNVEV (reference sequence). Trimming removed 10 bases at V and 7 bases at J, with 14 bases between. The CDR3 runs to 13 residues. CDR3 residues: CATRMRTNSPLHF. CDR3 nucleotide sequence: TGTGCCACCCGTATGCGAACGAATTCACCCCTCCACTTT.

The rearrangement joins TRBV4-3 to TRBJ1-2; D ambiguous. The CDR3 sequence is 15 residues long. The V end lost 0 bases, the J end lost 8 bases, and 16 bases lay between the germline ends. Germline V CDR1 and CDR2: LGHNA, YSLEER. The chain's CDR3 is CASSQEGSTSRGYTF. Written as DNA, the CDR3 is TGCGCCAGCAGCCAAGAAGGCAGTACTTCGCGGGGCTACACCTTC.